This T cell receptor (beta chain) was recorded in a study of control samples from healthy donors and cancer patients. The CDR3 is made up of 13 amino acids. Trimming cost V 8 bases and J 1 base, with 11 bases left between them. Germline V gene sequence: CDR1 MNHNY, CDR2 SVGAGI (reference sequence). This clone was recorded many times. The assay was immunoSEQ multiplex PCR, and TCRdb's table has in-frame clones only and misses some. Of around 90,000 clones in the sample, approximately 80% were seen once. Sequencing was done on a sample of blood. The gene calls are TRBV6-6 and TRBJ1-1, with D unclear. This sequence was found in a man under 40 in good health. The chain's CDR3 is CASADGQNTEAFF. The CDR3 nucleotides are TGTGCCAGCGCGGACGGCCAGAACACTGAAGCTTTCTTT.